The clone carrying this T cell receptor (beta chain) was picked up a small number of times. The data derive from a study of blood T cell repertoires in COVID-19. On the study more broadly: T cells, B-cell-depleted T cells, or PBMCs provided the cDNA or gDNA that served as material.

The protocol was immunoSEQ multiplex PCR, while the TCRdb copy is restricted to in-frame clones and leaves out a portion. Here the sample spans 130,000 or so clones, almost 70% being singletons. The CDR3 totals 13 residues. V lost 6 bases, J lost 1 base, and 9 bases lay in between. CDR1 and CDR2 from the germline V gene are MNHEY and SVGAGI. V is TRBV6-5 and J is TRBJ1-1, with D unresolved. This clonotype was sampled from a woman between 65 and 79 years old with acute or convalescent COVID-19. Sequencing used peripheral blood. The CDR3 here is CASSPGWNTEAFF. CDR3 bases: TGTGCCAGCAGCCCAGGATGGAACACTGAAGCTTTCTTT.